This T cell receptor beta chain came from a study of graft-versus-host responses after intestinal transplantation. As for the study in general: The study gave all recipients anti-thymocyte globulin induction, then tacrolimus and steroids for about three years.

V was pared by 0 bases and J by 4 bases, with 20 bases between. The CDR3 has 17 residues. The germline V gene encodes CDR1 SGHRS and CDR2 YFSETQ. The study, taken as a whole, reports: The study associated peak circulating GvH clone levels with early post-transplant HvG declines.

As to this clone: What it binds is not known.

The protocol was immunoSEQ multiplex PCR, while the TCRdb copy is restricted to in-frame clones and leaves out a portion. The sample lists 15,000 or so clones; roughly 88% were seen once. The sequence was collected from a human patient who received an intestinal transplant, so some T cells may come from the graft donor. The source material was PBMCs, sampled 110 days after intestinal transplant. The V gene is TRBV5-1, the J gene TRBJ2-7; D may be TRBD2 (6 bases). The CDR3 DNA reads as TGCGCCAGCAGCTTGGGCTCGATAGCGGAGCGATCTTACGAGCAGTACTTC. It translates to CASSLGSIAERSYEQYF.